This T cell receptor beta chain was documented in a study of CD8+ T cells in alopecia areata. Germline assignment: CDR1 SEHNR and CDR2 FQNEAQ (reference sequence). The CDR3 is 18 residues long. V was cut by 2 bases and J by 3 bases, with 22 bases left in between. Investigators isolated RNA and reverse transcribed it into cDNA to act as the sequencing template. Some clones are missing from TCRdb's copy, which holds only in-frame ones; the method was immunoSEQ multiplex PCR. This table holds about 110,000 clones, 80% to 85% found once. Treatment described: oral pan-JAK inhibitor, 5-10 mg twice daily. Turning to this clone: What it binds is unknown.

General observations from the study: Because of a solitary nonresponder, the connection of baseline CD8+ expansion to response stays uncertain. Researchers report lesional scalp, most notably alopecia totalis/universalis, outstripped normal scalp in clonality. There were many expanded lesional clones persisting in scalp and blood during tofacitinib.

Sequencing was performed on CD8+ T cells sorted from blood, taken at week 24, from a patient treated with tofacitinib. This sequence was found in a human donor with alopecia areata. V usage is TRBV7-9 and J usage is TRBJ1-1, with a possible D match to TRBD1 (5 bases). The CDR3 nucleotides are TGTGCCAGCAGCTTACGGGGAGGCGTAGGGGTTGGGGACACTGAAGCTTTCTTT. Translated, it gives CASSLRGGVGVGDTEAFF. Together with reference TRBV7-9 and TRBJ1-1, the CDR3 gives the full variable domain: DTGVSQNPRHKITKRGQNVTFRCDPISEHNRLYWYRQTLGQGPEFLTYFQNEAQLEKSRLLSDRFSAERPKGSFSTLEIQRTEQGDSAMYLCASSLRGGVGVGDTEAFFGQGTRLTVV.